The 32 T cell receptor beta chains in this list originate from one sample, sequenced in a study of regulatory T cells in long-lasting Graves disease. With iRepertoire HTBI primers and Arm-PCR of CDR3 regions, TCR beta libraries were built. TCRdb reanalysed the multiplex PCR reads using MiXCR and keeps one entry per CDR3 protein. The data show 350,000 to 450,000 distinct CDR3 sequences, with about 23% seen just once and approximately 30% held by the top ten. Time point described: persistent/refractory GD, antithyroid drugs over 5 years with positive TRAb. PBMCs provided the RNA from which the TCR library was made. Source: peripheral blood mononuclear cells (PBMCs), taken when the disease was refractory, from a patient treated with antithyroid drugs. The receptor set was obtained from a woman aged 40-49 years with Graves disease.

This clonotype was recorded many times. The chain employs TRBV2 and TRBJ2-5, with 7 bases matching TRBD1. J lost 1 base, V lost 5 bases, and 7 bases had no gene match. The length of the CDR3 is 15 residues. Germline lookup yields CDR1 SNHLY and CDR2 FYNNEI. The CDR3 reads CASSRDRAFQETQYF. Written as DNA, the CDR3 is TGTGCCAGCAGTCGAGACAGGGCCTTCCAAGAGACCCAGTACTTC. The entire variable domain, with the rest obtained from reference TRBV2 and TRBJ2-5, is as follows: EPEVTQTPSHQVTQMGQEVILRCVPISNHLYFYWYRQILGQKVEFLVSFYNNEISEKSEIFDDQFSVERPDGSNFTLKIRSTKLEDSAMYFCASSRDRAFQETQYFGPGTRLLVL.

This sequence joins TRBV20-1 and TRBJ2-7; D not certain. The V end lost 0 bases, the J end lost 6 bases, and 21 bases lay between the germline ends. Germline V gene lookup returns CDR1 DFQATT and CDR2 SNEGSKA (reference sequence). The length of the CDR3 is 16 residues. The CDR3, as DNA: TGCAGTGCTAGAGATTCGCTAGAGCCCTACTACTGCGAGCAGTACTTC. Amino acids: CSARDSLEPYYCEQYF.

The rearrangement links TRBV30 to TRBJ2-7; TRBD1 might be the D (5 bases). The CDR3 consists of 15 residues. V was clipped by 0 bases and J by 1 base, with 13 bases between them. Per germline, CDR1 GTSNPN and CDR2 SVGIG (reference sequence). CDR3 nucleotides: TGTGCCTGGAGTGTATCCCTTCAGGGATCCTACGAGCAGTACTTC. This gives the protein CAWSVSLQGSYEQYF.

This clonotype turned up a few times. The rearrangement joins TRBV5-4 to TRBJ1-2; 7 bases align to TRBD1. The CDR3 has 13 residues. V lost 4 bases to trimming and J lost 4 bases; unmatched junction nucleotides: 4. The germline V gene has CDR1 SGHNT and CDR2 YYREEE (reference sequence). The CDR3 loop is CASSDRVGYGYTF. The CDR3, as DNA: TGTGCCAGCAGCGACAGGGTCGGCTATGGCTACACCTTC.

This clonotype was observed a few times. V gene TRBV27 combines with J gene TRBJ1-4; 7 bases map to TRBD1. The germline CDR1 and CDR2 sequences are MNHEY and SMNVEV (reference sequence). The CDR3 spans 14 residues. The V and J ends lost 4 bases and 12 bases, in that order; junction bases with no gene match: 11. This chain's CDR3 is CASSSDREAGELFF. CDR3 nucleotide sequence: TGTGCCAGCAGTTCTGACAGGGAGGCTGGGGAACTGTTTTTT.

This clonotype occurred a few times. The chain carries TRBV6-2 or TRBV6-3 and TRBJ2-2, with D perhaps given as TRBD1 or TRBD2 (5 bases each). V lost 0 bases to trimming and J lost 15 bases, with 8 bases between them. CDR3 length: 11 amino acids. Germline-derived CDR1 and CDR2 are MNHEY and SVGEGT. The DNA of the CDR3 is TGTGCCAGCAGTTACTCCGGGACGGTGTTTTTT. Its protein product is CASSYSGTVFF.

The table lists this clonotype with many counts. V and J are TRBV28 and TRBJ2-7; 10 nucleotides align to TRBD1. Germline V lookup: CDR1 MDHEN, CDR2 SYDVKM. The CDR3 covers 15 residues. V shed 3 bases and J 5 bases; nucleotides not matched to a gene: 7. DNA for the CDR3: TGTGCCAGCAGTTTTGGGGACAGGGGTGTACACGAGCAGTACTTC. It specifies CASSFGDRGVHEQYF.

CDR3 loop: CASSFSPPVGVLEAFF. The DNA for the CDR3 is TGTGCCAGCAGCTTCTCCCCCCCAGTGGGGGTCCTCGAAGCTTTCTTT. J is TRBJ1-1 and V is TRBV7-9; D perhaps matches TRBD1 (5 bases). CDR1 and CDR2 (germline): SEHNR, FQNEAQ (reference sequence). CDR3 length equals 16 residues. Trimming took off 3 bases at V and 8 bases at J, with 22 bases between the two ends.

This clonotype was counted many times. The chain couples TRBV28 to TRBJ2-2, with 7 bases aligning to TRBD2. This CDR3 is built from 16 residues. V was clipped by 2 bases and J by 5 bases; unmatched bases: 8. Germline loops: CDR1 MDHEN, CDR2 SYDVKM. Here the CDR3 reads CASSLGVLALTGELFF. The DNA for the CDR3 is TGTGCCAGCAGTTTAGGGGTACTAGCGCTGACCGGGGAGCTGTTTTTT.

The CDR3 loop reads CASSSRGLGNTIYF. For the CDR3, the DNA is TGTGCCAGCAGTTCGAGGGGACTCGGAAACACCATATATTTT. V usage is TRBV28 and J usage is TRBJ1-3; D is perhaps TRBD1 (5 bases). Per the germline V gene, CDR1 is MDHEN and CDR2 is SYDVKM. Trimming stripped 4 bases from V and 4 bases from J, with 11 bases between. The CDR3 contains 14 residues.

This clonotype was seen a few times. V usage is TRBV12-3 or TRBV12-4 and J usage is TRBJ2-2, with D possibly TRBD2 on 6 matching bases. V was cut by 4 bases and J by 3 bases, with 15 bases left in between. The length of the CDR3 is 16 residues. The CDR3 DNA reads TGTGCCAGCAGTTCGAACACCGCGGGGTACACCGGGGAGCTGTTTTTT. Translating it yields CASSSNTAGYTGELFF.

This clonotype was detected ten times or more. This sequence joins TRBV6-1 and TRBJ1-1; a possible D gene is TRBD1 (5 bases). Germline CDR1 is MNHNS and CDR2 is SASEGT. The CDR3 contains 14 residues. Trimming took off 6 bases at V and 0 bases at J, with 11 bases between the two ends. CDR3 in amino acids: CASRGDGMNTEAFF. The CDR3 coding sequence is TGTGCCAGCAGGGGGGACGGCATGAACACTGAAGCTTTCTTT.

On this clonotype: One junction end does not reproduce the germline sequence, and a read error may be involved. This sequence joins TRBV29-1 and TRBJ2-2, with 7 positions matching TRBD1. This CDR3 spans 14 amino acids. Germline CDR1 SQVTM, CDR2 ANQGSEA. The CDR3 coding sequence is TGCAGCGTTTTAACAGGGGACGGGGCCGGGGAGCTGGTTTTT. Protein: CSVLTGDGAGELVF.

For this clonotype: A single base separates this from a much larger clone, so it may be a read error. This CDR3 reads CASRGQPNEKPFF. CDR3 DNA: TGTGCCAGCCGGGGACAGCCTAATGAAAAACCGTTTTTT. The V and J genes are TRBV28 and TRBJ1-4, with TRBD1 identical over 7 bases. The CDR3 totals 13 residues. The germline CDR1 and CDR2 sequences are MDHEN and SYDVKM.

Ten or more counts support this clonotype. The chain recombines TRBV29-1 with TRBJ1-1; D remains unclear. The CDR3 runs to 14 residues. Per the germline V gene, CDR1 is SQVTM and CDR2 is ANQGSEA. V lost 6 bases, J lost 3 bases, and 17 bases lay in between. The DNA for the CDR3 is TGCAGCGTCCGGTTCGACCCCACGGACACTGAAGCTTTCTTT. Its translation: CSVRFDPTDTEAFF.

CDR3 sequence reads: CASSLEGVLAGGPNEQFF. Written as DNA, the CDR3 is TGTGCCAGCAGTTTAGAGGGGGTTTTAGCGGGAGGGCCGAATGAGCAGTTCTTC. The chain joins TRBV28 to TRBJ2-1, with 11 bases aligning to TRBD2. Germline CDR1 is MDHEN and CDR2 is SYDVKM. The ends lost 2 bases at V and 7 bases at J; junction bases unmatched: 13. This CDR3 has 18 residues.

A few counts support this clonotype. The chain is built from TRBV7-9 and TRBJ2-7; 10 positions match TRBD1. This CDR3 is 16 amino acids long. V trimming: 5 bases; J trimming: 5 bases; junction bases outside the gene matches: 12. Germline V CDR1 and CDR2: SEHNR, FQNEAQ (reference sequence). The CDR3 here is CASSPPGQGHVNEQYF. The CDR3 DNA reads TGTGCCAGCAGCCCACCGGGACAGGGGCATGTGAACGAGCAGTACTTC. The full variable domain, its missing parts supplied by reference TRBV7-9 and TRBJ2-7, is DTGVSQNPRHKITKRGQNVTFRCDPISEHNRLYWYRQTLGQGPEFLTYFQNEAQLEKSRLLSDRFSAERPKGSFSTLEIQRTEQGDSAMYLCASSPPGQGHVNEQYFGPGTRLTVT.

This clonotype came up many times. The chain carries TRBV2 and TRBJ2-7; perhaps TRBD2 as D (6 bases). Germline CDR1 and CDR2: SNHLY and FYNNEI. The CDR3 contains 15 residues. V lost 6 bases to trimming and J lost 2 bases, with 17 bases between them. The CDR3 spells CASSDLASVTYEQYF. The CDR3 bases are TGTGCCAGCAGCGACCTAGCGTCGGTCACCTACGAGCAGTACTTC.

There are a few counts of this clonotype. This sequence may be a read error, since a much larger clone differs from it by one base. The rearrangement links TRBV28 to TRBJ1-4; 7 positions match TRBD1. V lost 6 bases to trimming and J lost 10 bases; unmatched junction nucleotides: 17. Looked up from germline, CDR1 is MDHEN and CDR2 is SYDVKM. This CDR3 has 16 amino acids. The CDR3 reads CASRPISGTEYGKLFF. The DNA of the CDR3 is TGTGCCAGCAGACCAATCTCCGGGACAGAGTATGGAAAACTGTTTTTT.

This clonotype was observed at least ten times. The chain has TRBV27 and TRBJ1-1; 7 positions match TRBD1. The CDR3 spans 14 residues. In germline, CDR1 is MNHEY, CDR2 SMNVEV (reference sequence). J was trimmed by 1 base and V by 6 bases; bases with no gene match: 5. The CDR3 region is CASSYQGGNTEAFF. The CDR3 nucleotides are TGTGCCAGCAGCTATCAGGGGGGGAACACTGAAGCTTTCTTT.

This clonotype was picked up many times. The CDR3 sequence: CASSGELYEQYF. CDR3 DNA sequence: TGCGCCAGCAGCGGCGAACTATACGAGCAGTACTTC. The rearrangement joins TRBV5-1 to TRBJ2-7; D is unclear. The CDR3 totals 12 residues. Trimming left V 4 bases short and J 4 bases short, with 9 bases between. In germline, CDR1 is SGHRS, CDR2 YFSETQ.

This clonotype has a handful of counts. The junction departs from germline at one end; a sequencing error may be responsible. The chain is built from TRBV5-1 and TRBJ2-7; TRBD2 matches 7 bases. The CDR3 runs 15 residues. Germline V gene data show CDR1 as SGHRS and CDR2 as YFSETQ. In DNA form, the CDR3 reads TGTGCCAGCAGCGGGGATAGCGGTATATCCTACGAGCAGTACTTC. It specifies CASSGDSGISYEQYF.

This clonotype was found a few times. The rearrangement uses TRBV28 and TRBJ2-3, with D possibly matching TRBD1 (6 bases). V lost 6 bases, J lost 1 base, and 11 bases lay in between. Germline loops: CDR1 MDHEN, CDR2 SYDVKM. This CDR3 contains 14 residues. CDR3 nucleotide sequence: TGTGCCAGCAGCAGGTGGACAGGCACAGATACGCAGTATTTT. Encoded protein: CASSRWTGTDTQYF.

Many counts were recorded for this clonotype. V usage is TRBV29-1 and J usage is TRBJ2-4, with D maybe TRBD1 (6 bases). Germline V gene lookup returns CDR1 SQVTM and CDR2 ANQGSEA. V lost 2 bases and J lost 8, with 16 bases in between. The length of the CDR3 is 14 residues. This CDR3 reads CSVEKAGEGYIQYF. Written as DNA, the CDR3 is TGCAGCGTTGAAAAGGCAGGGGAAGGTTACATTCAGTACTTC.

This clonotype showed up many times. This chain uses TRBV28 with TRBJ2-7; 10 positions agree with TRBD1. Germline V lookup: CDR1 MDHEN, CDR2 SYDVKM. The CDR3 runs to 16 residues. V lost 2 bases to trimming and J lost 2 bases; unmatched junction nucleotides: 6. The chain's CDR3 is CASSLPDRGPAYEQYF. In nucleotides, the CDR3 is TGTGCCAGCAGTTTACCCGACAGGGGGCCCGCCTACGAGCAGTACTTC. The full variable domain, its missing parts supplied by reference TRBV28 and TRBJ2-7, is DVKVTQSSRYLVKRTGEKVFLECVQDMDHENMFWYRQDPGLGLRLIYFSYDVKMKEKGDIPEGYSVSREKKERFSLILESASTNQTSMYLCASSLPDRGPAYEQYFGPGTRLTVT.

The rearrangement uses TRBV28 and TRBJ1-2, with D hard to call. Trimming shortened V by 8 bases and J by 0 bases, and 4 bases separated the two germline ends. CDR3 size: 11 residues. Germline V CDR1 and CDR2: MDHEN, SYDVKM. CDR3 DNA sequence: TGTGCCAGCCCATCTAACTATGGCTACACCTTC. Encoded protein: CASPSNYGYTF.

This clonotype showed up many times. The chain uses TRBV12-3 or TRBV12-4 and TRBJ2-5; 11 nucleotides line up with TRBD2. The CDR3 totals 16 residues. V shed 3 bases, J shed 5 bases, and the junction held 8 bases outside the gene matches. DNA of the CDR3: TGTGCCAGCAGTTTGGTAGCGGGAGGGCCTGGCGAGACCCAGTACTTC. Protein: CASSLVAGGPGETQYF.

In its sample, this clonotype was seen many times. This chain links TRBV28 with TRBJ1-2; D is ambiguous. This CDR3 is built from 13 residues. Trimming shortened V by 5 bases and J by 5 bases, and 12 bases separated the two germline ends. The germline V gene encodes CDR1 MDHEN and CDR2 SYDVKM. CDR3 loop: CASSPITPYGYTF. In DNA form, the CDR3 reads TGTGCCAGCAGTCCTATTACCCCTTATGGCTACACCTTC.

This clonotype showed up many times. DNA of the CDR3: TGCAGCGTCCAAACTAGGGGTTTGCAAGAGACCCAGTACTTC. The encoded protein is CSVQTRGLQETQYF. J is TRBJ2-5 and V is TRBV29-1; either TRBD1 or TRBD2 may fit D (5 bases each). CDR3 length: 14 amino acids. The V gene lost 6 bases and the J gene lost 2 bases, with 16 bases spanning the gap. Germline CDR1 reads SQVTM; CDR2 reads ANQGSEA.

The genes are TRBV9 and TRBJ2-7; 8 bases fit TRBD2. After removal of 2 bases from V and 4 bases from J, the junction contained 2 bases not matched to a gene. This CDR3 comprises 13 residues. The germline gives CDR1 SGDLS, CDR2 YYNGEE. As DNA, the CDR3 is TGTGCCAGCAGCGTTGGCGGGAGGTACGAGCAGTACTTC. This encodes CASSVGGRYEQYF.

V usage is TRBV27 and J usage is TRBJ2-7; TRBD2 matches 7 bases. The CDR3 is 16 residues long. J was trimmed by 1 base and V by 5 bases; bases with no gene match: 11. Germline CDR1 is MNHEY and CDR2 is SMNVEV (reference sequence). The CDR3 is CASSPVLGGFSYEQYF. CDR3 coding DNA: TGTGCCAGCAGTCCCGTGTTGGGAGGGTTTTCCTACGAGCAGTACTTC.

The V call is TRBV4-1, the J call TRBJ2-7, with D possibly being TRBD1 or TRBD2 (5 bases each). V was shortened by 5 bases and J by 6 bases, with 14 bases between the two germline ends. This CDR3 region has 13 residues. Germline CDR1 MGHRA, CDR2 YSYEKL. Here the CDR3 reads CASSKLGVSEQYF. CDR3 DNA: TGCGCCAGCAGCAAATTGGGGGTTTCCGAGCAGTACTTC.